The clone carrying this TCR beta chain was recorded once. Its antigen is as yet unknown. These data belong to a study of cytomegalovirus exposure and HLA in healthy donors. General observations from the study: According to reports, the classifier identified cytomegalovirus status with high specificity and sensitivity.

V was pared by 6 bases and J by 8 bases, with 13 bases between. The CDR3 is made up of 12 amino acids. Germline V lookup: CDR1 MNHNS, CDR2 SASEGT. PCR amplification relied on 60 Vbeta primers (plus 13 Jbeta primers). Profiled with immunoSEQ multiplex PCR; TCRdb holds only in-frame clones, not every one. The repertoire holds about 160,000 clones, approximately 70% seen once, with less than 8.5% in the top ten. The TCR comes from a man between 40 and 49 years old in good health and CMV-seropositive. The J gene is TRBJ1-2, the V gene TRBV6-1, with D uncertain. The sequenced material came from PBMCs. For the CDR3, the DNA is TGTGCCAGCAGGGAAACTTCTAGGGGCTACACCTTC. Its protein product is CASRETSRGYTF.